This T cell receptor (beta chain) stems from a study of circulating CD8 cells and anti-PD-1 response in melanoma. Overall study context: Of about 13 patients, seven got anti-PD-1 first and six had prior therapy.

Whole-study findings and limits: TIGIT repertoires were least diverse, DNEG repertoires most diverse.

With 2 bases clipped from V and 4 bases from J, the junction kept 7 bases outside the gene matches. This CDR3 comprises 15 residues. The germline CDR1 and CDR2 sequences are SGHRS and YFSETQ. This clonotype is medium-sized (0.01 to 0.1%) by share. Its cognate antigen is unknown. Using approximately 15 ng of total RNA, TCR libraries were made with the QIAseq Immune Repertoire TCR panel. TCRdb re-called the reads with MiXCR, one entry per CDR3 protein. The sample comprises over a thousand distinct CDR3 sequences, roughly 11% of which are singletons, and 53% rests with the top ten. Four subsets defined by PD-1 and/or TIGIT were sorted from live CD3+CD8+TCRalphabeta+ cells.

The sample was CD8+ T cells from PBMCs, taken at baseline or after one month of anti-PD-1 therapy (not recorded which). The rearrangement uses TRBV5-1 and TRBJ1-2; 8 bases are a match to TRBD1. The sequence derives from a human donor with melanoma. CDR3 sequence reads: CASSFDRQGLYGYTF. CDR3 DNA sequence: TGCGCCAGCAGCTTTGACCGACAGGGGCTCTATGGCTACACCTTC.